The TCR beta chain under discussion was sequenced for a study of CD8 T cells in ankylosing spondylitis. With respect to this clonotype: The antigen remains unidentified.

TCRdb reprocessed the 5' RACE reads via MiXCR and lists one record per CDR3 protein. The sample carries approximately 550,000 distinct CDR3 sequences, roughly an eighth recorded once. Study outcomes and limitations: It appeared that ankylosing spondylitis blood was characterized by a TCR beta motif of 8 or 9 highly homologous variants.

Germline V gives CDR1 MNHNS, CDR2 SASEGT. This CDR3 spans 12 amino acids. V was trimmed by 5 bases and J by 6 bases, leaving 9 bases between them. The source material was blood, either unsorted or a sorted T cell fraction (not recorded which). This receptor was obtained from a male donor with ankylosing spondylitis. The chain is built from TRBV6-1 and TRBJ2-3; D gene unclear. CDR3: CASSSHVDTQYF. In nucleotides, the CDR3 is TGTGCCAGCAGTTCCCACGTGGATACGCAGTATTTT.